The entry that follows covers one T cell receptor beta chain sequence. In the naive CD8 group, cells lacked CD45RO and were positively selected for CCR7, so terminally differentiated effector memory CD45RA+ cells were left out. The data derive from a study of shared clonotypes between healthy human individuals. Generated by immunoSEQ multiplex PCR, the TCRdb table keeps only in-frame clones and is missing some. Among around 650,000 clones listed, 90% to 97% were seen once. The clonotype was recovered from a woman in her twenties or thirties in good health. Sequencing input: naive CD8+ T cells sorted from blood.

CDR3 bases: TGTGCCAGCAGTTCCCCCCCTAGCGGGAGGCGCTCCGAGCAGTACTTC. It specifies CASSSPPSGRRSEQYF. The chain links TRBV28 to TRBJ2-7, with 11 nucleotides matching TRBD2. Per germline, CDR1 MDHEN and CDR2 SYDVKM. CDR3 length: 16 amino acids. V gave up 4 bases and J gave up 6 bases; unmatched junction bases: 11.